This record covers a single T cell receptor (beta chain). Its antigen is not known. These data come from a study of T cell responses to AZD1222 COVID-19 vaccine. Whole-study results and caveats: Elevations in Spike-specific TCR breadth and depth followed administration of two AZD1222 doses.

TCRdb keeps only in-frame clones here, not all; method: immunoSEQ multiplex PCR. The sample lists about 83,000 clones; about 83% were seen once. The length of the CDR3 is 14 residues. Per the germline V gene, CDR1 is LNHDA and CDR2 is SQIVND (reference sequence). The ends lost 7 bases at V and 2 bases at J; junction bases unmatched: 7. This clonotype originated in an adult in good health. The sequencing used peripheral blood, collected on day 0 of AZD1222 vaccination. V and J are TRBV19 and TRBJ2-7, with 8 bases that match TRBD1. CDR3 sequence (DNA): TGTGCCAGTAAAGAGACAGGGGTAACCTACGAGCAGTACTTC. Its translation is CASKETGVTYEQYF.